The next 27 T cell receptor beta chains were all read from a single sample in a study of T cell changes during pregnancy in multiple sclerosis. Method: immunoSEQ multiplex PCR; TCRdb's copy keeps in-frame clones and lacks some. The sample lists some 77,000 clones, 89% seen once, with under 2.5% in the top ten. The sequences come from peripheral blood, collected before pregnancy. The receptors stem from a female donor with multiple sclerosis, enrolled in a pregnancy study.

This chain links TRBV27 with TRBJ2-1; no firm D call. V lost 0 bases and J lost 5, with 17 bases in between. The CDR3 is 17 amino acids. Germline CDR1 reads MNHEY; CDR2 reads SMNVEV (reference sequence). The chain's CDR3 is CASSLSLGGIPNNEQFF. In DNA, the CDR3 is TGTGCCAGCAGTTTATCTTTAGGCGGTATCCCGAACAATGAGCAGTTCTTC.

This sequence joins TRBV7-2 and TRBJ1-5, with D hard to call. Germline CDR1 and CDR2: SGHTA and FQGNSA. V dropped 1 base and J dropped 5 bases, with 9 bases sitting between them. The CDR3 has 14 amino acids. The CDR3 is CASSLVSPHQPQHF. The CDR3 DNA reads TGTGCCAGCAGCTTAGTTAGCCCGCATCAGCCCCAGCATTTT.

The chain employs TRBV4-1 and TRBJ2-7; TRBD1 agrees at 8 bases. Trimming cost V 1 base and J 3 bases; bases outside gene matches: 8. This CDR3 has 16 residues. CDR1 and CDR2 (germline): MGHRA, YSYEKL. CDR3 DNA: TGCGCCAGCAGCCAAGTCTTTACAGGGGGATTCTACGAGCAGTACTTC. Residues: CASSQVFTGGFYEQYF.

The chain is built from TRBV11-2 and TRBJ1-1, with TRBD1 identical over 10 bases. The CDR3 runs to 14 residues. The trim removed 4 bases at V and 9 bases at J, leaving 8 bases unmatched. The germline gives CDR1 SGHAT, CDR2 FQNNGV. CDR3 sequence (DNA): TGTGCCAGCAGCTCGCCCCGGGACAGGGGAAAAGCTTTCTTT. This translates into CASSSPRDRGKAFF.

The V and J genes are TRBV11-2 and TRBJ2-7, with 7 bases lining up with TRBD2. J was trimmed by 1 base and V by 4 bases; bases with no gene match: 10. CDR1 and CDR2 (germline): SGHAT, FQNNGV. The CDR3 runs to 16 residues. The CDR3 region is CASSSIGLGRSYEQYF. The DNA for the CDR3 is TGTGCCAGCAGCTCAATAGGACTAGGCAGATCCTACGAGCAGTACTTC.

V is TRBV9 and J is TRBJ2-3, with unresolved D. Trimming pared 4 bases from V and 6 bases from J, leaving 12 bases between. Germline V gene lookup returns CDR1 SGDLS and CDR2 YYNGEE. The CDR3 spans 13 residues. CDR3 sequence reads: CASSSSHGDTQYF. In nucleotides, the CDR3 is TGTGCCAGCAGCTCTTCCCACGGGGATACGCAGTATTTT. The whole variable domain, filled in from reference TRBV9 and TRBJ2-3, reads DSGVTQTPKHLITATGQRVTLRCSPRSGDLSVYWYQQSLDQGLQFLIQYYNGEERAKGNILERFSAQQFPDLHSELNLSSLELGDSALYFCASSSSHGDTQYFGPGTRLTVL.

This chain joins TRBV5-5 and TRBJ2-1; possibly TRBD1 for D (5 bases). This CDR3 comprises 14 residues. Germline assignment: CDR1 SGHKS and CDR2 YYEKEE (reference sequence). Trimming shortened V by 0 bases and J by 13 bases, and 17 bases separated the two germline ends. The CDR3 here is CASSLAGPQGNQFF. The DNA for the CDR3 is TGTGCCAGCAGCTTGGCCGGACCCCAGGGAAACCAGTTCTTC.

The CDR3 here is CASSLGTGFAYEQYF. In nucleotides, the CDR3 is TGTGCCAGCAGCTTGGGGACAGGGTTCGCCTACGAGCAGTACTTC. The chain joins TRBV5-4 to TRBJ2-7; 8 bases agree with TRBD1. The CDR3 sequence is 15 residues long. CDR1 is SGHNT and CDR2 is YYREEE in the germline V gene (reference sequence). Trimming removed 0 bases from V and 2 bases from J; junction bases left unmatched: 4.

This clone was recorded once. The chain combines TRBV5-1 with TRBJ1-6; TRBD1 agrees at 10 bases. Germline CDR1 and CDR2: SGHRS and YFSETQ. The CDR3 length is 18 residues. The trim removed 4 bases at V and 7 bases at J, leaving 14 bases unmatched. CDR3: CASSHLDRDRGYNSPLHF. CDR3 nucleotides: TGCGCCAGCAGCCATCTGGACCGGGACAGGGGATACAATTCACCCCTCCACTTT.

V usage is TRBV18 and J usage is TRBJ2-3; TRBD2 agrees at 12 bases. The CDR3 is 17 amino acids. Germline V CDR1 and CDR2: KGHSH, LQKENI. J was trimmed by 0 bases and V by 5 bases; bases with no gene match: 6. CDR3 loop: CASSKLAGGPSTDTQYF. CDR3 coding DNA: TGTGCCAGCTCAAAGCTAGCGGGGGGGCCCAGCACAGATACGCAGTATTTT.

The V call is TRBV7-8, the J call TRBJ1-2, with TRBD1 identical over 9 bases. The germline V gene encodes CDR1 SGHVS and CDR2 FQNEAQ. The CDR3 is made up of 15 amino acids. With 2 bases clipped from V and 8 bases from J, the junction kept 9 bases outside the gene matches. CDR3 bases: TGTGCCAGCAGCTTAATGGGGACAGGGAGGGGGGGCTACACCTTC. Amino acid sequence: CASSLMGTGRGGYTF. Together with reference TRBV7-8 and TRBJ1-2, the CDR3 gives the full variable domain: GAGVSQSPRYKVAKRGQDVALRCDPISGHVSLFWYQQALGQGPEFLTYFQNEAQLDKSGLPSDRFFAERPEGSVSTLKIQRTQQEDSAVYLCASSLMGTGRGGYTFGSGTRLTVV.

The chain joins TRBV28 to TRBJ1-1, with a tentative D call TRBD1 (6 bases). Germline V gene lookup returns CDR1 MDHEN and CDR2 SYDVKM. CDR3 size: 15 residues. V dropped 5 bases and J dropped 1 base, with 14 bases sitting between them. Here the CDR3 reads CASSPVDSPNTEAFF. The DNA of the CDR3 is TGTGCCAGCAGTCCCGTGGACAGCCCGAACACTGAAGCTTTCTTT.

The chain employs TRBV2 and TRBJ2-3; 9 bases agree with TRBD2. Germline CDR1 SNHLY, CDR2 FYNNEI. V lost 2 bases to trimming and J lost 2 bases; unmatched junction nucleotides: 8. This CDR3 contains 17 residues. The CDR3 spells CASSEQGGGAITDTQYF. CDR3 in DNA: TGTGCCAGCAGTGAACAGGGCGGGGGGGCCATCACAGATACGCAGTATTTT. Complete variable domain (other parts from reference TRBV2 and TRBJ2-3): EPEVTQTPSHQVTQMGQEVILRCVPISNHLYFYWYRQILGQKVEFLVSFYNNEISEKSEIFDDQFSVERPDGSNFTLKIRSTKLEDSAMYFCASSEQGGGAITDTQYFGPGTRLTVL.

The CDR3, as DNA: TGTGCCAGTAGTAGCCGGATGGGACAGTACGAGCAGTACTTC. Its translation is CASSSRMGQYEQYF. The chain joins TRBV19 to TRBJ2-7; 7 bases line up with TRBD1. V lost 4 bases and J lost 4; bases outside the gene matches: 7. This CDR3 has 14 residues. The germline gives CDR1 LNHDA, CDR2 SQIVND (reference sequence).

This clone came up once. The chain recombines TRBV11-2 with TRBJ1-6; D uncertain. This CDR3 comprises 13 residues. CDR1 is SGHAT and CDR2 is FQNNGV in the germline V gene. V gave up 2 bases and J gave up 7 bases, with 6 bases separating them. The CDR3 sequence is CASSLFINSPLHF. As DNA, the CDR3 is TGTGCCAGCAGCTTATTTATCAATTCACCCCTCCACTTT.

The chain joins TRBV30 to TRBJ2-1, with D perhaps TRBD2 (5 bases). The germline CDR1 and CDR2 sequences are GTSNPN and SVGIG (reference sequence). V lost 0 bases, J lost 2 bases, and 20 bases lay in between. This CDR3 has 18 amino acids. Here the CDR3 reads CAWSVKRLVGSPYNEQFF. The CDR3 nucleotides read TGTGCCTGGAGTGTAAAACGACTTGTGGGGAGCCCCTACAATGAGCAGTTCTTC.

The genes are TRBV7-8 and TRBJ1-5; perhaps TRBD1 as D (5 bases). Trimming pared 10 bases from V and 6 bases from J, leaving 16 bases between. The germline gives CDR1 SGHVS, CDR2 FQNEAQ. The CDR3 length is 13 residues. The CDR3 here is CATTAGMSQPQHF. The CDR3 DNA is TGTGCCACCACGGCAGGGATGAGTCAGCCCCAGCATTTT.

V usage is TRBV7-3 and J usage is TRBJ2-7, with D possibly TRBD2 on 5 matching bases. Germline loops: CDR1 SGHTA, CDR2 FQGTGA. The V end lost 5 bases, the J end lost 2 bases, and 13 bases lay between the germline ends. This CDR3 is 14 amino acids long. The CDR3 nucleotides read TGTGCCAGCAGCCTACGGGGAAGGCCCTACGAGCAGTACTTC. This codes for CASSLRGRPYEQYF.

The chain uses TRBV5-3 and TRBJ1-2, with a tentative D call TRBD1 (6 bases). TRBV5-3 is reported as an ORF; its role is uncertain. The CDR3 length is 17 residues. V lost 4 bases and J 2 bases, leaving 21 bases between the germline ends. The CDR3 loop reads CARSPHTFLTGNYGYTF. CDR3 DNA: TGTGCCAGAAGCCCCCACACATTCTTGACAGGAAACTATGGCTACACCTTC.

This clone was seen more than once but under ten times. V is TRBV20-1 and J is TRBJ1-1; the match to TRBD1 covers 9 bases. Germline CDR1 reads DFQATT; CDR2 reads SNEGSKA (reference sequence). V was pared by 3 bases and J by 11 bases, with 4 bases of the junction left unmatched. This CDR3 spans 11 amino acids. CDR3 in amino acids: CSASDRGSAFF. Written as DNA, the CDR3 is TGCAGTGCTAGCGACAGGGGGAGCGCTTTCTTT.

V gene TRBV11-1 combines with J gene TRBJ2-1, with a weak D call TRBD1 (7 bases). The CDR3 is made up of 17 amino acids. The V end was cut by 0 bases, the J end by 6 bases, with 18 bases between. Germline CDR1 and CDR2: SGHAT and FQDESV (reference sequence). CDR3 DNA: TGTGCCAGCAGCTTAGCCCGGGGGCAGGGGGATCTCAATGAGCAGTTCTTC. As protein: CASSLARGQGDLNEQFF.

DNA of the CDR3: TGCGCCAGCAGCTTGGGACCGGGACAGGGTATTCAGCCCCAGCATTTT. Its translation is CASSLGPGQGIQPQHF. V and J are TRBV5-1 and TRBJ1-5, with 9 bases aligning to TRBD1. CDR1 SGHRS and CDR2 YFSETQ come from the germline V gene. The CDR3 totals 16 residues. Germline trimming cut 0 bases from V and 6 bases from J; bases unmatched to any gene: 7. The full variable domain, with the rest looked up from reference TRBV5-1 and TRBJ1-5, is KAGVTQTPRYLIKTRGQQVTLSCSPISGHRSVSWYQQTPGQGLQFLFEYFSETQRNKGNFPGRFSGRQFSNSRSEMNVSTLELGDSALYLCASSLGPGQGIQPQHFGDGTRLSIL.

The V call is TRBV11-2, the J call TRBJ1-1, with D possibly TRBD1 on 5 matching bases. V dropped 0 bases and J dropped 7 bases, with 15 bases sitting between them. Germline CDR1 and CDR2: SGHAT and FQNNGV. The CDR3 is 15 amino acids. The chain's CDR3 is CASSLDRRGPYEAFF. CDR3 DNA: TGTGCCAGCAGCTTAGATAGGAGGGGCCCCTATGAAGCTTTCTTT. Full variable domain (remainder filled in from reference TRBV11-2 and TRBJ1-1): EAGVAQSPRYKIIEKRQSVAFWCNPISGHATLYWYQQILGQGPKLLIQFQNNGVVDDSQLPKDRFSAERLKGVDSTLKIQPAKLEDSAVYLCASSLDRRGPYEAFFGQGTRLTVV.

CDR3 protein: CASSSGLAGSGGDTQYF. In DNA form, the CDR3 reads TGTGCCAGCAGTTCGGGACTAGCGGGGTCCGGGGGAGATACGCAGTATTTT. The rearrangement links TRBV28 to TRBJ2-3, with TRBD2 matching over 13 bases. The J segment lost 5 bases and the V segment lost 4 bases, leaving 9 bases of the junction unmatched. Germline V lookup: CDR1 MDHEN, CDR2 SYDVKM. The CDR3 runs to 17 residues.

This chain uses TRBV7-6 with TRBJ2-7, with 12 bases matching TRBD2. In germline, CDR1 is SGHVS, CDR2 FNYEAQ. Trimming cost V 5 bases and J 1 base; bases outside gene matches: 0. CDR3 length: 14 amino acids. In DNA, the CDR3 is TGTGCCAGCAGCGGACTAGCGGGGTCCTACGAGCAGTACTTC. Protein sequence: CASSGLAGSYEQYF.

This clone is judged medium-sized. This chain connects TRBV6-1 to TRBJ1-2, with D uncertain. The CDR3 is 13 amino acids. CDR1 is MNHNS, CDR2 SASEGT, per germline. Between the trimmed V and J ends, which lost 8 bases and 2 bases, there was a span of 12 bases. The CDR3 here is CASVPQVNYGYTF. The CDR3 coding sequence is TGTGCCAGCGTGCCGCAGGTGAACTATGGCTACACCTTC.

V gene TRBV5-4 combines with J gene TRBJ2-7, with 8 bases lining up with TRBD1. This CDR3 has 14 residues. Per germline, CDR1 SGHNT and CDR2 YYREEE (reference sequence). V lost 3 bases and J lost 2; bases outside the gene matches: 4. The CDR3 spells CASSWTGPPYEQYF. The CDR3 DNA follows: TGTGCCAGCAGCTGGACAGGGCCCCCCTACGAGCAGTACTTC.